This is a list of T cell receptor beta chains from one sample in a study of T-cell memory formation after mild COVID-19. Via MiXCR, TCRdb re-called the 5' RACE reads, giving one row per CDR3 protein. Of roughly 42,000 distinct CDR3 sequences in the sample, about 7.3% were seen once. Material: PBMCs or a T cell subset sorted from them (not recorded which). These TCRs come from a man aged 18 to 29 who had mild COVID-19 (a few samples of this study predate the infection). Cell type and time point are not known. Both conserved end residues are trimmed from each CDR3.

v_call,j_call,cdr3_aa
TRBV7-9,TRBJ1-1,ASSLYPDLTGAMNTEAF
TRBV4-1,TRBJ1-2,ASSQEPQKGTYSYGYT
TRBV20-1,TRBJ1-5,SARGSGQPQH
TRBV11-3,TRBJ2-1,ASSPRPNYNEQF
TRBV10-1,TRBJ2-3,ASSEGLATDTQY
TRBV12-3/TRBV12-4,TRBJ1-1,ASSVGIEAF
TRBV18,TRBJ2-6,ASSPDGANVLT
TRBV7-2,TRBJ2-1,ASGDRWNYNEQF
TRBV6-1,TRBJ2-6,ASRIGQAGANVLT
TRBV5-1,TRBJ2-1,ASREVAGRNEQF
TRBV24-1,TRBJ2-6,ATGTATRGANVLT
TRBV5-4,TRBJ1-1,ASSVSTEAF
TRBV7-2,TRBJ2-5,ASSHQLGRQETQY
TRBV10-1,TRBJ2-6,ASSPGAGGANVLT
TRBV7-9,TRBJ2-3,ASSLVFGQSARTDTQY
TRBV12-3/TRBV12-4,TRBJ1-2,ASSIGTLGYT
TRBV5-1,TRBJ2-5,ASSLGSGGEQETQY
TRBV12-3/TRBV12-4,TRBJ2-4,ASSPTSGTTSKNIQY
TRBV4-1,TRBJ2-2,ASSQGTGSQVGWELF
TRBV30,TRBJ1-6,ARGEEGSPLH
TRBV5-1,TRBJ1-6,ASTGEGLSPLH
TRBV12-3/TRBV12-4,TRBJ1-1,ASSLMGALTEAF
TRBV5-1,TRBJ2-6,ASSFRTVGANVLT
TRBV15,TRBJ2-5,ATSREMKTQY
TRBV12-3/TRBV12-4,TRBJ2-2,ASQLGAFTGELF
TRBV12-3/TRBV12-4,TRBJ2-5,ASSFTAGVQETQY
TRBV7-8,TRBJ1-1,ASSPFGTGGTEAF
TRBV27,TRBJ1-4,ASTTGGEKLF
TRBV5-1,TRBJ2-7,ASSSLGWDEQY
TRBV12-3/TRBV12-4,TRBJ2-4,ASSLAGLEYIQY
TRBV29-1,TRBJ2-2,SVPGTGKTGELF
TRBV5-1,TRBJ2-2,ASSRQGANTGELF
TRBV5-1,TRBJ2-7,ASSLALQGANEQY
TRBV4-3,TRBJ1-3,ASSQEGNTIY
TRBV28,TRBJ1-3,ASSFPGNTIY
TRBV7-2,TRBJ1-5,ASSPRQGRQPQH
TRBV27,TRBJ1-2,ASGLLRNRGLRRMNYGYT
TRBV18,TRBJ2-1,ASSPLAGAYNEQF
TRBV20-1,TRBJ2-5,SAPPAGARTQY
TRBV5-1,TRBJ1-1,ASSWGLPGVEAF
TRBV10-3,TRBJ2-3,ATRPGPSTDTQY
TRBV5-1,TRBJ2-6,ASSLVGSSGANVLT
TRBV12-3/TRBV12-4,TRBJ1-4,ASSSGTGTEKLF
TRBV2,TRBJ2-5,ASRPGQGKETQY
TRBV7-2,TRBJ1-1,ASSTRQGEVEAF
TRBV7-9,TRBJ2-1,ASSAGQGKWNEQF
TRBV7-2,TRBJ2-3,ASSLVVQERAQY
TRBV25-1,TRBJ1-2,ASSPGQGDGYT
TRBV6-2/TRBV6-3,TRBJ1-1,ASSFIQGASENTEAF
TRBV6-5,TRBJ2-3,ASRDAADTQY
TRBV7-9,TRBJ1-2,ASSPVGQGAYGYT
TRBV15,TRBJ1-2,ATSRDRHRYGYT
TRBV5-1,TRBJ2-2,ASRPTGNTGELF